The present entry profiles one T cell receptor (beta chain) with its context. Its target antigen remains unknown. The sample originates from a study of CXCR3-negative and CXCR3-positive naive CD8 T cells (dated by TCRdb to between 2017 and 2020). Broadly, across the study: About 135 million TRB reads were obtained in total, roughly 1.5 +/- 0.3 million reads per library. Diversity and physicochemical repertoire analyses were performed on some 10 donors pooled from two independent experiments. The TRBV-TRBJ cluster analysis covered naive subsets from 5 donors and memory cells from 3 donors. The paper's findings and limits, for the study overall: Comparably high repertoire diversity was found in both naive subsets, whereas much lower repertoire diversity was found in memory CD8+ T cells. TRB CDR3s from CXCR3-positive naive cells showed higher hydrophobicity (lower Kidera factor 4), lower energy, and higher strength and volume indices than CXCR3-negative naive cells. Naive CXCR3-negative and CXCR3-positive cells from the same donor showed similar TRBV-TRBJ usage, whereas memory cells showed distinct patterns. Surface CD5, linked to self-reactivity in mice, was comparable between naive subsets; TCR interaction strength was therefore also inferred from TRB CDR3 physicochemical properties. Freshly isolated PBMCs were used for most assays because CXCR3 expression partially decreased after cryopreservation.

Instrument on record: NextSeq 550. The Human TCR Profiling Kit (MiLaboratory) was used to prepare UMI-labeled 5' RACE TRB cDNA libraries. cDNA synthesis used the entire amount of extracted RNA, and PCR amplification then used the entire amount of cDNA produced. Libraries were prepared in parallel using an identical number of PCR cycles. Processing in the source paper ran as follows. About 53,000 +/- 9,400 unique UMI-labeled TRB cDNA molecules per library were extracted with MIGEC and MiXCR, with at least two reads per UMI required. Each library averaged about 40,000 +/- 10,000 functional in-frame TRB CDR3 nucleotide clonotypes without stop codons. After downsampling to 5000 UMI-labeled TRB molecules per sample, diversity metrics such as normalized Shannon-Wiener and Chao1 were calculated in VDJtools. VDJtools computed clonotype-size-weighted physicochemical properties of the central five CDR3 residues: interaction energy, strength, volume and Kidera factor 4. Reprocessed by TCRdb, the reads give a single entry per CDR3 protein sequence, without DNA. TCRdb, not the original authors, processed these V and J calls. This sample's table carries under 85,000 distinct CDR3 sequences. Approximately 0.62% of the sample comes from the top ten.

Sequences MGHRA (CDR1) and YSYEKL (CDR2) are obtained from the germline V gene. There are 17 amino acids in the CDR3, from cysteine to phenylalanine inclusive. No nucleotide data were recorded. Each CD8+ T cell subset was flow-sorted in triplicate, with fewer than 350,000 cells per subset placed directly into RLT lysis buffer. To exclude memory contaminants, naive CD8+ T cells were stringently defined as CD45RO-CCR7+CD27+CD95-. Using standard density gradient centrifugation, peripheral blood mononuclear cells were isolated from buffy coats. A FACSAria III was used to flow-sort naive CXCR3-negative and CXCR3-positive CD8+ T cells. Total RNA was extracted from sorted cells using an RNeasy Mini Kit.

What was sequenced was naive CXCR3+ CD8+ T cells from blood. The sample's cell subset or site, from its label and the paper: CD45RO-CCR7+CD27+CD95- naive CD8+ T cells expressing CXCR3 (TNR3+). The V and J segments used are TRBV4-1 and TRBJ1-1. This clonotype originated in a human donor in good health. Some clones in this sample may be carry-over from other donors' samples. Here the CDR3 is given as CASSETMTKVDYTEAFF.